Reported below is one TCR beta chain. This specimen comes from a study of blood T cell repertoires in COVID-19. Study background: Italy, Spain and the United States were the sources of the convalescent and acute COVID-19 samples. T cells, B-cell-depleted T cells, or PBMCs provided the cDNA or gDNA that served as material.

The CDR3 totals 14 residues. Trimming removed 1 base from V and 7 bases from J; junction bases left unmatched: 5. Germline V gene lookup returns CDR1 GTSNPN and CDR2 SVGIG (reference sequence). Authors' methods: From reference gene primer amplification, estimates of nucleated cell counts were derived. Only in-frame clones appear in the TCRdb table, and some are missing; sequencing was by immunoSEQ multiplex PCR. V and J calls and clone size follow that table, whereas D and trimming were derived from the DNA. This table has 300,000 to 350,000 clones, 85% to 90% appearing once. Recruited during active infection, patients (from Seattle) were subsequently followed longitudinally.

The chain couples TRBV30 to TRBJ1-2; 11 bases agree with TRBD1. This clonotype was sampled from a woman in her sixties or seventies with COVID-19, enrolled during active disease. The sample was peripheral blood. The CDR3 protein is CAWSGGQGGSGYTF. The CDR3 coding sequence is TGTGCCTGGAGTGGGGGACAGGGGGGAAGTGGCTACACCTTC.